This T cell receptor (beta chain) was observed in a study of a mutant IDH1 vaccine in newly diagnosed glioma. For the study at large: Patients, over weeks 1, 3, 5, 7, 11, 15, 19 and 23, received a total of eight vaccinations. Sex distribution of treated patients was about 60% male and about 40% female; mean age was 40.4 years. Former treatment meant radiotherapy, temozolomide, or both; the majority had gotten both.

Time point defined: week 11, during vaccination. The study gave 300 ug of mutant IDH1 20-mer peptide per vaccine dose, with topical imiquimod. Donors had new WHO grade 3 or 4 IDH1-mutant, ATRX-lost astrocytomas. The method was immunoSEQ multiplex PCR; TCRdb's version includes in-frame clones alone and lacks a portion of them. The sample lists 110,000 or so clones; 75% to 90% were seen once. For this clone: As yet, its antigen is unknown.

The CDR3 runs to 14 residues. V was clipped by 2 bases and J by 4 bases; unmatched bases: 3. Germline-derived CDR1 and CDR2 are SGHRS and YFSETQ. The clonotype originates from a woman in her forties or fifties with glioma. V usage is TRBV5-1 and J usage is TRBJ2-5, with 9 positions matching TRBD2. The sample was PBMCs, taken from a glioma patient whose treatment included an IDH1 peptide vaccine. The CDR3, as DNA: TGCGCCAGCAGCTTTAGCGGGAGCCCAGAGACCCAGTACTTC. Protein: CASSFSGSPETQYF.